This T cell receptor (beta chain) was sequenced for a study of T and B cells in COVID-19 patients. Trimming pared 5 bases from V and 4 bases from J, leaving 14 bases between. Germline-derived CDR1 and CDR2 are LNHNV and YYDKDF (reference sequence). This CDR3 is built from 14 residues. The study's findings and limits: CD4+, regulatory T cell, CD8+ and sorted SARS-CoV-2-responsive or tetramer+ T cells were not yet sequenced. Of 2,000 to 2,500 TCR clusters found only in the recovered cohort, 31 had low generation probability.

Multiplex PCR with BIOMED2 TRB-A/B primer pools amplified TRB rearrangements. TCRdb re-analysed the multiplex PCR reads in MiXCR, keeping a single row per CDR3 protein. The profile shows nearly 15,000 distinct CDR3 sequences, about 26% of them singletons. TRB was amplified from around 250-460 ng of blood genomic DNA. To note about this clonotype: Its antigen is unknown.

Specimen: blood. This TCR was recovered from a human donor who had recovered from COVID-19. The chain joins TRBV15 to TRBJ1-2; possibly TRBD1 for D (5 bases). Written as DNA, the CDR3 is TGTGCCACCAGCTCCCCGGGGGACGGCTATGGCTACACCTTC. This translates into CATSSPGDGYGYTF.